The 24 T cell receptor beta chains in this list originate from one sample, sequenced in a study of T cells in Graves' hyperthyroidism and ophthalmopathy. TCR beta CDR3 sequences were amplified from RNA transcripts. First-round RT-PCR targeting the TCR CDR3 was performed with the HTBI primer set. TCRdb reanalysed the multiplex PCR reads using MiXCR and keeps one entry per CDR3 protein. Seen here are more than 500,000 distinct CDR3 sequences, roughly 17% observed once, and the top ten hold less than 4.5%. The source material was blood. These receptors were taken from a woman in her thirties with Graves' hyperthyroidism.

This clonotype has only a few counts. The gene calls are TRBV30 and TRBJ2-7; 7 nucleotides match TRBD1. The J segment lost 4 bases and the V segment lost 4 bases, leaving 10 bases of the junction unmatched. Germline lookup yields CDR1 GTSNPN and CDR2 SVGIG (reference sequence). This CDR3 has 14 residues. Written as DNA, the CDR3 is TGTGCCTGGATAAAACGGGACAGATATTACGAGCAGTACTTC. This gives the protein CAWIKRDRYYEQYF. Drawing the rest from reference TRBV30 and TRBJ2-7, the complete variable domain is SQTIHQWPATLVQPVGSPLSLECTVEGTSNPNLYWYRQAAGRGLQLLFYSVGIGQISSEVPQNLSASRPQDRQFILSSKKLLLSDSGFYLCAWIKRDRYYEQYFGPGTRLTVT.

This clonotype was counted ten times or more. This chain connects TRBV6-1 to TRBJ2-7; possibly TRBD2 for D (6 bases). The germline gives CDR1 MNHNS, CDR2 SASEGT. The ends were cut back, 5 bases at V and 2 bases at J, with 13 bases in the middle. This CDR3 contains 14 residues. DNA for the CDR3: TGTGCCAGCAGTCACCGGACTACGGCCTACGAGCAGTACTTC. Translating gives CASSHRTTAYEQYF.

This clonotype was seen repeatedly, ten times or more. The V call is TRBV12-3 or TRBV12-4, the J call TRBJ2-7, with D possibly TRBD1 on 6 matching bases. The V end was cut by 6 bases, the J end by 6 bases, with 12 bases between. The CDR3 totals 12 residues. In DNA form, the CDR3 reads TGTGCCAGCAGCCTAGGGGGTCCCGAGCAGTACTTC. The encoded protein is CASSLGGPEQYF.

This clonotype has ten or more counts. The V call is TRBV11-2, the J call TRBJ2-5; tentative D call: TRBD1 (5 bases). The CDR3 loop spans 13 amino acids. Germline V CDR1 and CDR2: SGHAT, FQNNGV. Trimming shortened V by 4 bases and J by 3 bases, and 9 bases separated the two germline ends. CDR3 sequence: CASSSGNKETQYF. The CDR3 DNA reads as TGTGCCAGCAGCTCAGGGAATAAAGAGACCCAGTACTTC.

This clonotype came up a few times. The CDR3 DNA reads as TGTGCCAGCAGTTACCACCTAAGGGGGGATAGCACAGATACGCAGTATTTT. This codes for CASSYHLRGDSTDTQYF. V usage is TRBV6-2 or TRBV6-3 and J usage is TRBJ2-3, with D perhaps matching TRBD1 or TRBD2 (6 bases each). CDR1 MNHEY and CDR2 SVGEGT come from the germline V gene. The CDR3 is 17 residues long. V gave up 2 bases and J gave up 0 bases, with 15 bases separating them.

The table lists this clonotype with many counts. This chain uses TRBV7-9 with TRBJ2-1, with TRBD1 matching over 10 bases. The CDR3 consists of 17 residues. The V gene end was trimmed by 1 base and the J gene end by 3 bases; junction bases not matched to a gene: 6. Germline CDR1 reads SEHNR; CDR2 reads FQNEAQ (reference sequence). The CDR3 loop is CASSLDIGTGVYNEQFF. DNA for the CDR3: TGTGCCAGCAGCTTAGATATCGGGACAGGGGTCTACAATGAGCAGTTCTTC.

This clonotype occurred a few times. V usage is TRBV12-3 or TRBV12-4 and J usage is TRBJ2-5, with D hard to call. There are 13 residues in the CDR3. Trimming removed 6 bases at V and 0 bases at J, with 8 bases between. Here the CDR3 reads CASRPINQETQYF. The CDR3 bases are TGTGCCAGCAGGCCGATTAACCAAGAGACCCAGTACTTC.

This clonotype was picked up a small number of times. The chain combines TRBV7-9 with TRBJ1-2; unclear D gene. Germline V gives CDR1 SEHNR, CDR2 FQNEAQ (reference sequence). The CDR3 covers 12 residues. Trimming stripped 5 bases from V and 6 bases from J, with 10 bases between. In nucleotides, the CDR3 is TGTGCCAGCAGCCGATGGGGTGATGGCTACACCTTC. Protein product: CASSRWGDGYTF.

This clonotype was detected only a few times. The CDR3: CASSLEGQGREQYF. The CDR3 coding sequence is TGTGCCAGCAGTTTAGAGGGACAGGGGCGCGAGCAGTACTTC. The J gene is TRBJ2-7, the V gene TRBV12-3 or TRBV12-4, with 10 bases lining up with TRBD1. The CDR3 totals 14 residues. After removal of 1 base from V and 6 bases from J, the junction contained 3 bases not matched to a gene.

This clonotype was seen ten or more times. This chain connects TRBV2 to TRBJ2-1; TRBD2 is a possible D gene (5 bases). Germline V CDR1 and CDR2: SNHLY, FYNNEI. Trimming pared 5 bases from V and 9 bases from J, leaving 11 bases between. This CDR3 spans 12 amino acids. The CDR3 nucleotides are TGTGCCAGCAGTCCACTAGACCCTGAGCAGTTCTTC. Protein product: CASSPLDPEQFF.

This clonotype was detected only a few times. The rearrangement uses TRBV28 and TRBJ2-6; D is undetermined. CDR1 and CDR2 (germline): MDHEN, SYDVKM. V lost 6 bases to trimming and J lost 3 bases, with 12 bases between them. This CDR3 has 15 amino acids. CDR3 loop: CASRIPSGGANVLTF. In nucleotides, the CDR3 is TGTGCCAGCAGAATCCCGAGTGGTGGGGCCAACGTCCTGACTTTC.

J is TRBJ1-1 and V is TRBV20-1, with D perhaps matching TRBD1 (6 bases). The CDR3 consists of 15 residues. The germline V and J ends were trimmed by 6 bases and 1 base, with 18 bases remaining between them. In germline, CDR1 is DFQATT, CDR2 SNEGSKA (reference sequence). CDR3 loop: CSASATGAWNTEAFF. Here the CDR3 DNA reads TGCAGTGCCTCTGCGACAGGAGCTTGGAACACTGAAGCTTTCTTT.

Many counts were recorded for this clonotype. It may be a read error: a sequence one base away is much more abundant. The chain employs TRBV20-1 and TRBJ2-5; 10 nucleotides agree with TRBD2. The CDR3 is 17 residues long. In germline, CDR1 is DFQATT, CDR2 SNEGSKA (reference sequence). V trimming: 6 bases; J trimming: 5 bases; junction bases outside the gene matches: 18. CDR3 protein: CSAGGGLAGDRGETQYF. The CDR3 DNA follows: TGCAGTGCCGGAGGAGGTCTAGCGGGAGATCGGGGGGAGACCCAGTACTTC.

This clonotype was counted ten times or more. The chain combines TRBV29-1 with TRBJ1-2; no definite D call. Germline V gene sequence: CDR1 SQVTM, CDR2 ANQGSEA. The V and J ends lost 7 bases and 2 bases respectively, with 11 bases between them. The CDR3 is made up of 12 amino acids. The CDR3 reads CSAGDTNYGYTF. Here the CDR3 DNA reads TGCAGCGCAGGAGACACCAACTATGGCTACACCTTC. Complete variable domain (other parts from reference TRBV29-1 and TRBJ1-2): SAVISQKPSRDICQRGTSLTIQCQVDSQVTMMFWYRQQPGQSLTLIATANQGSEATYESGFVIDKFPISRPNLTFSTLTVSNMSPEDSSIYLCSAGDTNYGYTFGSGTRLTVV.

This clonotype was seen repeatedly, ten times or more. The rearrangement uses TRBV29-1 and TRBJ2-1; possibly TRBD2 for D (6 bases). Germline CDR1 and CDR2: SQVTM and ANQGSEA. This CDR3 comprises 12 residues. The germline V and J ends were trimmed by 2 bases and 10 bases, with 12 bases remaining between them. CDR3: CSVELVGGEQFF. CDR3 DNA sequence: TGCAGCGTTGAACTGGTTGGAGGGGAGCAGTTCTTC.

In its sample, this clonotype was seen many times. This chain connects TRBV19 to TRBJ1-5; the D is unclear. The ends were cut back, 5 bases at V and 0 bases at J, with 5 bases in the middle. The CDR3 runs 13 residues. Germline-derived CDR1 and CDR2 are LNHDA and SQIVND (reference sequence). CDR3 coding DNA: TGTGCCAGTAGTTGGATTAGCAATCAGCCCCAGCATTTT. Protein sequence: CASSWISNQPQHF.

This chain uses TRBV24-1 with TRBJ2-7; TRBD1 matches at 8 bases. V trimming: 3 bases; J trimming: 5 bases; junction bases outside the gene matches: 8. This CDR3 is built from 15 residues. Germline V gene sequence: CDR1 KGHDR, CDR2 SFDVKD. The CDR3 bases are TGTGCCACCAGTGATCCCAGACAGGGGCCCCACGAGCAGTACTTC. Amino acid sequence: CATSDPRQGPHEQYF.

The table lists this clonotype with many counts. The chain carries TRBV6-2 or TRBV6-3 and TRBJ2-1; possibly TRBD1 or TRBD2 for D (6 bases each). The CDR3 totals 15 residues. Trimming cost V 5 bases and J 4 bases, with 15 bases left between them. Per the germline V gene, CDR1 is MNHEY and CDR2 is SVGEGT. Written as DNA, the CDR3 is TGTGCCAGCAGTCCACAGGGAGGAGGTTACAATGAGCAGTTCTTC. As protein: CASSPQGGGYNEQFF.

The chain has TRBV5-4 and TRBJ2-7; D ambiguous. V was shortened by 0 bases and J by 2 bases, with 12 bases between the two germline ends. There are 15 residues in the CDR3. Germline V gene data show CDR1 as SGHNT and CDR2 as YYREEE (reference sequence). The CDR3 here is CASSLGRQGPYEQYF. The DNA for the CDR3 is TGTGCCAGCAGCTTGGGGCGGCAAGGCCCCTACGAGCAGTACTTC.

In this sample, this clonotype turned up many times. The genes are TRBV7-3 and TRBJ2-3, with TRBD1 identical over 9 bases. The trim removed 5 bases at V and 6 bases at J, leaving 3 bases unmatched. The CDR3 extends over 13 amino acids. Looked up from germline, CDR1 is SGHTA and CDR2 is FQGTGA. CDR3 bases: TGTGCCAGCAGCCGGGACAGGGTGGATACGCAGTATTTT. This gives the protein CASSRDRVDTQYF.

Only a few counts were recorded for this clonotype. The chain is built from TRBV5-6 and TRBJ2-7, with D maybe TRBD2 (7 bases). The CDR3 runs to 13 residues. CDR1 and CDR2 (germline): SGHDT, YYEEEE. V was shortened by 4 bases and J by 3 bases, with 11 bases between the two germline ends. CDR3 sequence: CASSRGGRYEQYF. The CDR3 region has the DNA TGTGCCAGCAGCAGGGGGGGTCGCTACGAGCAGTACTTC.

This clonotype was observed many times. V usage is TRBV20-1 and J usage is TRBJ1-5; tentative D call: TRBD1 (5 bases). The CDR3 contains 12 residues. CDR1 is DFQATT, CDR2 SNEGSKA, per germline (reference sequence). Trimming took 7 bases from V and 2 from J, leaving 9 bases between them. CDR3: CSGSRGNQPQHF. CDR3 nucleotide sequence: TGCAGTGGTAGCAGGGGCAATCAGCCCCAGCATTTT.

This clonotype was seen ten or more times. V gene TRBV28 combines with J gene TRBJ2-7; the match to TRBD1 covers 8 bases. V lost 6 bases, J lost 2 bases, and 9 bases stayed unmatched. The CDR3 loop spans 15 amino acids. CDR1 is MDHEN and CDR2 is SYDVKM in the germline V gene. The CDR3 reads CASSPGQVDPYEQYF. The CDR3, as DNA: TGTGCCAGCAGCCCGGGACAGGTCGACCCCTACGAGCAGTACTTC.

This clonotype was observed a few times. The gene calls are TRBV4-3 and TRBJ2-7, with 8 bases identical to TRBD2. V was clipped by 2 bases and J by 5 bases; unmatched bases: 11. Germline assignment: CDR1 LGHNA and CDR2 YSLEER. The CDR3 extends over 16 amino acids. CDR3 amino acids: CASSQRWTGLGDEQYF. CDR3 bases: TGCGCCAGCAGCCAACGATGGACGGGACTAGGTGACGAGCAGTACTTC.